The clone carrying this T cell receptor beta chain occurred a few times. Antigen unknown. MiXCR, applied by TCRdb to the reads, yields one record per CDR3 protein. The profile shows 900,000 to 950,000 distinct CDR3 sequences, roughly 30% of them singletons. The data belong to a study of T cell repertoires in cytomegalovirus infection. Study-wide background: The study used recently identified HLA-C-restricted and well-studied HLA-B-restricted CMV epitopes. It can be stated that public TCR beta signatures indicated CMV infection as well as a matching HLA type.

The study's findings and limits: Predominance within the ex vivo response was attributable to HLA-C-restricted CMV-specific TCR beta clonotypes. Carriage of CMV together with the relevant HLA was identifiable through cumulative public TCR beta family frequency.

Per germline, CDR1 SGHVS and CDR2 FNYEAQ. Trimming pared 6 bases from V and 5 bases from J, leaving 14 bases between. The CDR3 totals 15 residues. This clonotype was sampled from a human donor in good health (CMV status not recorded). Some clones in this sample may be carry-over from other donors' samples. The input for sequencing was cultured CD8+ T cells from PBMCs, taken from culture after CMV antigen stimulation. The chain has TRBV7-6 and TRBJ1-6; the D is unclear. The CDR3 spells CASRGGDENNSPLHF. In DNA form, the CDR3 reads TGTGCCAGCAGAGGTGGAGATGAAAATAATTCACCCCTCCACTTT. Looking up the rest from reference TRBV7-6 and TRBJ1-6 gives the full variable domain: GAGVSQSPRYKVTKRGQDVALRCDPISGHVSLYWYRQALGQGPEFLTYFNYEAQQDKSGLPNDRFSAERPEGSISTLTIQRTEQRDSAMYRCASRGGDENNSPLHFGNGTRLTVT.